These 22 T cell receptor beta chains originate from one sample sequenced in a study of CD8 T cells in Susac syndrome. Random hexamers were used to reverse transcribe an amount of about 0.45 to 1 ug RNA. TCRdb redid the calling of the immunoSEQ multiplex PCR reads with MiXCR, one entry per CDR3 protein. The profile shows a few hundred thousand distinct CDR3 sequences, approximately 84% of them singletons. The material sequenced was CD8+ T cells from PBMCs. These receptors all come from a human donor with multiple sclerosis.

This chain joins TRBV27 and TRBJ1-2, with 8 bases matching TRBD1. CDR3 size: 14 residues. CDR1 and CDR2 from the germline V gene are MNHEY and SMNVEV (reference sequence). J gave up 8 bases and V 5 bases, and 10 bases lay outside the gene matches. The CDR3 loop reads CASSPLGQGRGYTF. CDR3 nucleotide sequence: TGTGCCAGCAGTCCCCTCGGACAGGGCCGGGGCTACACCTTC.

This sequence joins TRBV7-9 and TRBJ2-1; 8 nucleotides match TRBD1. Germline-derived CDR1 and CDR2 are SEHNR and FQNEAQ (reference sequence). The CDR3 length is 16 residues. V shed 4 bases and J 9 bases; nucleotides not matched to a gene: 14. This CDR3 is CASSSSDREFWGEQFF. The CDR3 DNA follows: TGTGCCAGCAGCTCCTCGGACAGGGAGTTTTGGGGTGAGCAGTTCTTC. The full variable domain, rest sourced from reference TRBV7-9 and TRBJ2-1, is DTGVSQNPRHKITKRGQNVTFRCDPISEHNRLYWYRQTLGQGPEFLTYFQNEAQLEKSRLLSDRFSAERPKGSFSTLEIQRTEQGDSAMYLCASSSSDREFWGEQFFGPGTRLTVL.

A few counts support this clonotype. The rearrangement links TRBV6-1 to TRBJ2-7; TRBD2 agrees at 9 bases. The CDR3 is 13 amino acids. Unmatched junction bases numbered 8, after V lost 8 bases and J lost 6 bases. Germline lookup yields CDR1 MNHNS and CDR2 SASEGT. In DNA, the CDR3 is TGTGCCAGCTGGGCTAGCGGGATAGTCGAGCAGTACTTC. This sequence encodes CASWASGIVEQYF.

This CDR3 reads CASSLDPLNEQFF. The CDR3 DNA sequence: TGTGCCAGCAGCTTAGATCCCCTCAATGAGCAGTTCTTC. This sequence joins TRBV11-2 and TRBJ2-1; no clear D gene. Trimming left V 0 bases short and J 6 bases short, with 6 bases between. Germline V CDR1 and CDR2: SGHAT, FQNNGV. The CDR3 consists of 13 residues.

This clonotype was picked up a small number of times. The chain is built from TRBV6-5 and TRBJ2-2; D is uncertain. V shed 0 bases and J shed 0 bases, with 5 bases lying between them. In germline, CDR1 is MNHEY, CDR2 SVGAGI. This CDR3 region has 15 residues. CDR3 nucleotide sequence: TGTGCCAGCAGTTACTCCGCAACGAACACCGGGGAGCTGTTTTTT. The encoded protein is CASSYSATNTGELFF.

This clonotype was detected only a few times. The chain carries TRBV7-6 and TRBJ1-1; D may be TRBD1 (5 bases). The CDR3 spans 13 residues. Germline CDR1 SGHVS, CDR2 FNYEAQ. V dropped 0 bases and J dropped 5 bases, with 7 bases sitting between them. CDR3 sequence (DNA): TGTGCCAGCAGCTTAGCAGGGGAAACTGAAGCTTTCTTT. As protein: CASSLAGETEAFF.

CDR3 residues: CATRRGTSGGEKLFF. The CDR3 nucleotides read TGTGCCACCAGACGAGGGACCTCAGGGGGTGAAAAACTGTTTTTT. V is TRBV15 and J is TRBJ1-4; 7 bases match TRBD1. Germline CDR1 reads LNHNV; CDR2 reads YYDKDF (reference sequence). With V trimmed by 6 bases and J by 7 bases, 11 bases remained unmatched. This CDR3 comprises 15 residues.

For the CDR3, the DNA is TGTGCCTGGAGGATACTCGGGGCCGGGGAGCTGTTTTTT. This gives the protein CAWRILGAGELFF. This chain uses TRBV30 with TRBJ2-2; weak D call: TRBD2 (5 bases). The CDR3 covers 13 residues. Germline loops: CDR1 GTSNPN, CDR2 SVGIG (reference sequence). V lost 3 bases and J 6 bases, leaving 11 bases between the germline ends.

V usage is TRBV27 and J usage is TRBJ1-5, with TRBD1 identical over 7 bases. V trimming: 2 bases; J trimming: 0 bases; junction bases outside the gene matches: 4. Germline V gives CDR1 MNHEY, CDR2 SMNVEV (reference sequence). CDR3 length: 16 residues. The CDR3 spells CASSLTGVYSNQPQHF. The CDR3 nucleotides are TGTGCCAGCAGTTTAACAGGGGTCTATAGCAATCAGCCCCAGCATTTT.

This CDR3 is CASSRLAGAATGELFF. The CDR3 DNA sequence: TGCGCCAGCAGCCGTTTAGCGGGAGCCGCCACCGGGGAGCTGTTTTTT. The chain recombines TRBV4-1 with TRBJ2-2; 9 positions agree with TRBD2. Per germline, CDR1 MGHRA and CDR2 YSYEKL. The CDR3 consists of 16 residues. V shed 4 bases, J shed 4 bases, and the junction held 7 bases outside the gene matches.

The genes are TRBV6-5 and TRBJ2-7; D unclear. Trimming cost V 2 bases and J 4 bases, with 33 bases left between them. This CDR3 is 21 amino acids long. The germline CDR1 and CDR2 sequences are MNHEY and SVGAGI. The CDR3 region has the DNA TGTGCCAGCAGTTACCCCCTTCCTCAGGCACGTTGGGTCCTTCTCGGTTACGAGCAGTACTTC. This sequence encodes CASSYPLPQARWVLLGYEQYF.

The chain carries TRBV5-4 and TRBJ2-1; no reliable D call. Trimming left V 4 bases short and J 10 bases short, with 12 bases between. Germline values: CDR1 SGHNT, CDR2 YYREEE (reference sequence). The CDR3 totals 12 residues. CDR3: CASSPLGLEQFF. CDR3 nucleotides: TGTGCCAGCAGCCCGCTAGGGTTAGAGCAGTTCTTC.

This clonotype has a handful of counts. The chain is built from TRBV9 and TRBJ2-1; no definite D call. Germline loops: CDR1 SGDLS, CDR2 YYNGEE. The CDR3 is made up of 12 amino acids. V lost 2 bases and J 7 bases, leaving 7 bases between the germline ends. CDR3 sequence (DNA): TGTGCCAGCAGCGTTGAAGGTAATGAGCAGTTCTTC. Protein: CASSVEGNEQFF.

The genes are TRBV28 and TRBJ1-2; D remains ambiguous. Germline V gene lookup returns CDR1 MDHEN and CDR2 SYDVKM. The V end lost 4 bases, the J end lost 4 bases, and 25 bases lay between the germline ends. CDR3 length: 18 residues. The CDR3 region has the DNA TGTGCCAGCAGTTCCACCCGGGAAGGCCTCCCTTGGATCTATGGCTACACCTTC. It yields the protein CASSSTREGLPWIYGYTF.

The V call is TRBV27, the J call TRBJ1-3; 7 positions agree with TRBD1. Trimming at V came to 6 bases and at J to 4 bases, leaving 12 bases not matched to a gene. CDR3 length: 16 residues. Germline V lookup: CDR1 MNHEY, CDR2 SMNVEV (reference sequence). This CDR3 is CASSRATGPPGNTIYF. Written as DNA, the CDR3 is TGTGCCAGCAGCCGCGCGACAGGGCCACCCGGAAACACCATATATTTT.

The chain links TRBV5-1 to TRBJ2-3, with D perhaps assigned TRBD1 or TRBD2 (5 bases each). This CDR3 is built from 12 residues. Germline CDR1 reads SGHRS; CDR2 reads YFSETQ. V was pared by 5 bases and J by 2 bases, with 6 bases between. CDR3 residues: CASRGTTDTQYF. The DNA of the CDR3 is TGCGCCAGCAGGGGGACCACAGATACGCAGTATTTT.

V is TRBV5-6 and J is TRBJ2-7; D is ambiguous. The germline CDR1 and CDR2 sequences are SGHDT and YYEEEE. The CDR3 consists of 15 residues. Between the trimmed V and J ends, which lost 2 bases and 0 bases, there was a span of 12 bases. CDR3 DNA sequence: TGTGCCAGCAGCTTTGGTATCGGCAGCTCCTACGAGCAGTACTTC. This codes for CASSFGIGSSYEQYF.

V usage is TRBV7-8 and J usage is TRBJ2-3; TRBD2 aligns across 7 bases. The V gene end was trimmed by 5 bases and the J gene end by 2 bases; junction bases not matched to a gene: 13. This CDR3 contains 17 residues. Germline CDR1 SGHVS, CDR2 FQNEAQ. The CDR3 sequence is CASSHGAGAGYTDTQYF. The CDR3 DNA reads TGTGCCAGCAGCCATGGAGCCGGAGCGGGATACACAGATACGCAGTATTTT.

This chain uses TRBV29-1 with TRBJ2-7; the D gene is possibly TRBD1 (5 bases). Trimming took 3 bases from V and 4 from J, leaving 19 bases between them. Germline loops: CDR1 SQVTM, CDR2 ANQGSEA. The CDR3 extends over 15 amino acids. The chain's CDR3 is CSVEVLQGYGYEQYF. The CDR3 nucleotides are TGCAGCGTTGAGGTATTGCAGGGATACGGGTACGAGCAGTACTTC.

V gene TRBV27 combines with J gene TRBJ2-6, with D hard to call. The length of the CDR3 is 15 residues. V was trimmed by 6 bases and J by 0 bases, leaving 9 bases between them. Germline CDR1 reads MNHEY; CDR2 reads SMNVEV (reference sequence). CDR3 region: CASRRKGSGANVLTF. CDR3 DNA: TGTGCCAGCAGGCGCAAGGGCTCTGGGGCCAACGTCCTGACTTTC.

The chain is built from TRBV10-1 and TRBJ2-6; a possible D gene is TRBD2 (5 bases). The CDR3 covers 14 residues. V was clipped by 5 bases and J by 4 bases, with 9 bases between them. Germline-derived CDR1 and CDR2 are WNHNN and SYGVQD (reference sequence). The CDR3 sequence: CASSPGSGANVLTF. In DNA, the CDR3 is TGCGCCAGCAGTCCGGGGTCCGGGGCCAACGTCCTGACTTTC.

This sequence joins TRBV27 and TRBJ2-3, with D perhaps given as TRBD1 or TRBD2 (5 bases each). Germline loops: CDR1 MNHEY, CDR2 SMNVEV (reference sequence). Trimming stripped 5 bases from V and 3 bases from J, with 15 bases between. CDR3 length equals 15 residues. CDR3 sequence: CASSPLRGETDTQYF. In DNA, the CDR3 is TGTGCCAGCAGTCCCCTCCGAGGGGAAACAGATACGCAGTATTTT.